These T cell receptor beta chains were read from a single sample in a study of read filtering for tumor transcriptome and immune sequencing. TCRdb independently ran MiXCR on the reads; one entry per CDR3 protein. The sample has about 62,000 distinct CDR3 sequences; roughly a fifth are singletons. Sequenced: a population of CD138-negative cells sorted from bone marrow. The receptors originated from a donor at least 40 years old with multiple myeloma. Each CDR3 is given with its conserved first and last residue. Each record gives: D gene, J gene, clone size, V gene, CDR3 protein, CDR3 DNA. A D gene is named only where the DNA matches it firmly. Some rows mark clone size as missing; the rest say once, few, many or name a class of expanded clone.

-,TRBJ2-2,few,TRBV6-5,CASSYSRLRTTNTGELFF,TGTGCCAGCAGTTACTCGAGATTAAGGACCACGAACACCGGGGAGCTGTTTTTT
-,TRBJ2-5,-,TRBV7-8,CASSLVTGPSTQETQYF,TGTGCCAGCAGCTTAGTGACGGGACCATCTACCCAAGAGACCCAGTACTTC
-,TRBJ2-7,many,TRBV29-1,CSVESGSSYEQYF,TGCAGCGTTGAATCCGGGAGCTCCTACGAGCAGTACTTC
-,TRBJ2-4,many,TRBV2,CASSMTVRMYF,TGTGCCAGCAGTATGACCGTTAGGATGTACTTC
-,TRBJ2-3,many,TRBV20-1,CSAIQGGPDTQYF,TGCAGTGCAATACAAGGAGGCCCAGATACGCAGTATTTT
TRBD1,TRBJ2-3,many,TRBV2,CASSERQGRTDTQYF,TGTGCCAGCAGTGAGAGACAGGGGAGAACAGATACGCAGTATTTT
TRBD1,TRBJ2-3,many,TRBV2,CASSETGDGDTQYF,TGTGCCAGCAGTGAGACAGGGGATGGAGATACGCAGTATTTT
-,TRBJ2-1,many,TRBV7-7,CASSLGPGSNEQFF,TGTGCTAGCAGCTTGGGGCCCGGGTCAAATGAGCAGTTCTTC
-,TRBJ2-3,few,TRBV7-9,CASSLMVWASIGPDPSTDTQYF,TGTGCCAGCAGCTTAATGGTGTGGGCATCGATCGGACCAGATCCTAGCACAGATACGCAGTATTTT
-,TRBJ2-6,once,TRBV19,CASSMEGAGANALTF,TGTGCCAGTAGTATGGAGGGGGCTGGGGCCAACGCCCTGACTTTC
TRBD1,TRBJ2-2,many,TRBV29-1,CSVESPNRGLTGELFF,TGCAGCGTTGAAAGCCCCAACAGGGGGCTTACCGGGGAGCTGTTTTTT
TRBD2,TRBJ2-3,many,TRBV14,CASSQGAGWTTDTQYF,TGTGCCAGCAGCCAAGGAGCGGGGTGGACCACAGATACGCAGTATTTT
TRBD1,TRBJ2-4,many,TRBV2,CASSRIRDRVENIQYF,TGTGCCAGCAGTCGAATCCGGGACAGGGTAGAAAACATTCAGTACTTC
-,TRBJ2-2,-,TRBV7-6,CASSFQGNAGELFF,TGTGCCAGCAGCTTTCAGGGGAACGCCGGGGAGCTGTTTTTT
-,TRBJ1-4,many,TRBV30,CAGVLGATNEKLFF,TGTGCCGGGGTACTTGGAGCGACTAATGAAAAACTGTTTTTT
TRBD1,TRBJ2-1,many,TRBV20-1,CSAPKDRGNNEQFF,TGCAGTGCTCCCAAGGACAGGGGAAACAATGAGCAGTTCTTC
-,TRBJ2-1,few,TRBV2,CASSPTGTAYNEQFF,TGTGCCAGCAGTCCTACCGGGACGGCGTACAATGAGCAGTTCTTC
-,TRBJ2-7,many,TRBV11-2,CASSERGGQRYEQYF,TGTGCCAGCAGCGAAAGGGGGGGGCAAAGGTACGAGCAGTACTTC